The sequence of this T cell receptor beta chain was determined in a study of T-cell reconstitution after alpha-beta-depleted transplantation in children. Study-wide results and caveats: The origin of alpha-beta T cells about two months after transplant was reportedly several hundred expanded graft clones. T-cell counts and diversity were attributed mostly to newly produced T cells one year after transplant. After transplant, high TCRbeta diversity at day 60 in some patients arose from surviving recipient T cells and thymic progenitors.

This clonotype has a handful of counts. Its antigen is unidentified. Using unique molecular identifiers, the investigators prepared the TCRbeta library. Each CDR3 protein gets one entry after TCRdb re-called the PCR reads with MiXCR. The sample contains about 110,000 distinct CDR3 sequences, about 6.4% of which appear only once. V lost 4 bases, J lost 4 bases, and 11 bases stayed unmatched. Germline loops: CDR1 SEHNR, CDR2 FQNEAQ (reference sequence). This CDR3 spans 16 amino acids. This TCR came from a male patient aged 2 to 9 who had a stem cell transplant for acute lymphoblastic leukemia, so the T cells may come from the graft donor. This chain uses TRBV7-9 with TRBJ2-7; 9 positions agree with TRBD2. Sequencing used PBMCs, mostly from graft donor cells, obtained 360 days after TCRalphabeta/CD19-depleted stem cell transplant. CDR3 region: CASSSEVSGSKYEQYF. CDR3 nucleotide sequence: TGTGCCAGCAGCTCCGAGGTTAGCGGGAGTAAGTACGAGCAGTACTTC.